These 9 T cell receptor beta chains came from one sample sequenced in a study of blood T cell repertoires in COVID-19. Profiled with immunoSEQ multiplex PCR; TCRdb holds only in-frame clones, not every one. The table lists roughly 250,000 clones, roughly 82% of them singletons. Sequences were obtained from peripheral blood. The receptor set was obtained from a woman aged 80 or over with active or convalescent COVID-19.

The rearrangement uses TRBV11-2 and TRBJ1-6; possibly TRBD1 for D (6 bases). Trimming shortened V by 5 bases and J by 10 bases, and 9 bases separated the two germline ends. The CDR3 runs 12 residues. Germline V gene data show CDR1 as SGHAT and CDR2 as FQNNGV. The CDR3 loop is CASSPRGSPLHF. The DNA for the CDR3 is TGTGCCAGCAGCCCGAGGGGGTCACCCCTCCACTTT.

The chain carries TRBV5-1 and TRBJ2-5, with 11 nucleotides matching TRBD2. The germline V gene has CDR1 SGHRS and CDR2 YFSETQ. The CDR3 runs 18 residues. The V gene end was trimmed by 0 bases and the J gene end by 1 base; junction bases not matched to a gene: 8. The CDR3 region has the DNA TGCGCCAGCAGCTTGGTAGGTCGACTAGCGGGAAGCCAAGAGACCCAGTACTTC. Protein sequence: CASSLVGRLAGSQETQYF.

This clone came up once. This chain's CDR3 is CASSPTPVSTDTQYF. The CDR3 region has the DNA TGCGCCAGCAGCCCTACGCCCGTTAGCACAGATACGCAGTATTTT. The rearrangement joins TRBV5-1 to TRBJ2-3; no definite D call. Trimming cost V 4 bases and J 0 bases, with 12 bases left between them. This CDR3 region has 15 residues. Germline CDR1 and CDR2: SGHRS and YFSETQ.

The genes are TRBV19 and TRBJ1-5, with 8 positions matching TRBD1. Germline CDR1 LNHDA, CDR2 SQIVND (reference sequence). CDR3 length: 15 residues. V trimming: 5 bases; J trimming: 2 bases; junction bases outside the gene matches: 5. CDR3 bases: TGTGCCAGTAGTCCTCAGACAGGGGGCAATCAGCCCCAGCATTTT. Encoded protein: CASSPQTGGNQPQHF.

The chain recombines TRBV6-1 with TRBJ1-5, with no clear D. The V gene's germline CDR1 is MNHNS and CDR2 SASEGT. The CDR3 consists of 18 residues. Trimming removed 2 bases from V and 2 bases from J, with 19 bases in between. The CDR3 spells CASSERGGLGGRNQPQHF. CDR3 sequence (DNA): TGTGCCAGCAGTGAACGTGGAGGTTTGGGAGGGCGCAATCAGCCCCAGCATTTT.

The V and J genes are TRBV18 and TRBJ1-1, with 7 bases fitting TRBD1. Germline lookup yields CDR1 KGHSH and CDR2 LQKENI. Unmatched junction bases numbered 9, after V lost 3 bases and J lost 5 bases. The CDR3 consists of 15 residues. The CDR3 protein is CASSPSTGKLTEAFF. CDR3 nucleotides: TGTGCCAGCTCACCCTCGACAGGGAAACTTACTGAAGCTTTCTTT.

This clone was seen once. The rearrangement links TRBV10-3 to TRBJ1-3; 10 bases fit TRBD1. Germline values: CDR1 ENHRY, CDR2 SYGVKD. The CDR3 runs 14 residues. V was pared by 7 bases and J by 2 bases, with 2 bases of the junction left unmatched. This CDR3 reads CAITGTGAGNTIYF. The CDR3 nucleotides read TGTGCCATCACCGGGACAGGGGCTGGAAACACCATATATTTT.

V and J are TRBV4-1 and TRBJ2-1; 8 nucleotides line up with TRBD1. CDR3 length: 17 residues. In germline, CDR1 is MGHRA, CDR2 YSYEKL. After removal of 0 bases from V and 7 bases from J, the junction contained 11 bases not matched to a gene. CDR3 bases: TGCGCCAGCAGCCAAGATCCTCGGCAGGGGGCGAGGAATGAGCAGTTCTTC. Protein: CASSQDPRQGARNEQFF.

The chain joins TRBV6-5 to TRBJ1-2, with 8 nucleotides matching TRBD1. The trim removed 6 bases at V and 5 bases at J, leaving 8 bases unmatched. CDR1 and CDR2 (germline): MNHEY, SVGAGI. The CDR3 spans 14 residues. Here the CDR3 reads CASRSSTGVYGYTF. CDR3 coding DNA: TGTGCCAGCAGGAGTTCGACAGGGGTTTATGGCTACACCTTC.